This T cell receptor (beta chain) stems from a study of cytomegalovirus exposure and HLA in healthy donors. Study findings and constraints: Cytomegalovirus-associated TCR beta chains were listed, numbering 150 to 200. As confirmed in vitro, a few CMV-associated chains were specific for CMV antigens. Both high specificity and high sensitivity reportedly marked the classifier's diagnosis of cytomegalovirus status.

Germline V CDR1 and CDR2: GTSNPN, SVGIG (reference sequence). The V end lost 1 base, the J end lost 6 bases, and 10 bases lay between the germline ends. The CDR3 has 12 amino acids. Note on this clone: Its antigen is currently unknown.

The method was immunoSEQ multiplex PCR; TCRdb's version includes in-frame clones alone and lacks a portion of them. This sample has some 170,000 clones, with roughly nine tenths found just once. The material sequenced was PBMCs. The receptor comes from a woman aged 30 to 39 in good health and CMV-seronegative. The chain combines TRBV30 with TRBJ2-7; possibly TRBD1 or TRBD2 for D (5 bases each). The DNA for the CDR3 is TGTGCCTGGAGTGGGGGGAGTAGCGAGCAGTACTTC. As protein: CAWSGGSSEQYF.